These 9 T cell receptor beta chains originate from one sample sequenced in a study of early T cells in non-severe SARS-CoV-2 infection. MiXCR, run by TCRdb on the 5' RACE reads, gives a single entry per CDR3 protein. The data show some 45,000 distinct CDR3 sequences, 7% to 8% seen once. Sequencing input: whole blood. The source is an adult who was a healthcare worker with PCR-confirmed SARS-CoV-2 infection or an uninfected control (not recorded which).

In this sample, this clonotype turned up many times. The gene calls are TRBV20-1 and TRBJ2-1; the D is unclear. Germline-derived CDR1 and CDR2 are DFQATT and SNEGSKA (reference sequence). The CDR3 totals 10 residues. V shed 3 bases and J shed 9 bases, with 6 bases lying between them. In DNA form, the CDR3 reads TGCAGTGCTAGGAAAAGTGAGCAGTTCTTC. Its protein is CSARKSEQFF.

This clonotype was counted at least ten times. The rearrangement joins TRBV24-1 to TRBJ2-5, with 11 positions matching TRBD1. The junction had 7 bases not matched to a gene; V was cut back by 4 bases and J by 4 bases. The germline gives CDR1 KGHDR, CDR2 SFDVKD. This CDR3 spans 16 amino acids. The CDR3 reads CATSDFGTGGRETQYF. The CDR3 region has the DNA TGTGCCACCAGTGACTTTGGGACAGGGGGAAGAGAGACCCAGTACTTC.

This clonotype has ten or more counts. This chain uses TRBV20-1 with TRBJ2-4, with D maybe TRBD1 (5 bases). The CDR3 totals 16 residues. V shed 2 bases and J shed 6 bases, with 20 bases lying between them. Per the germline V gene, CDR1 is DFQATT and CDR2 is SNEGSKA (reference sequence). Written as DNA, the CDR3 is TGCAGTGCTAGACAGGGTGGGGTTTGGAGTGGAAACATTCAGTACTTC. Residues: CSARQGGVWSGNIQYF.

This chain connects TRBV29-1 to TRBJ2-5, with D possibly matching TRBD2 (5 bases). CDR3 size: 12 residues. The germline gives CDR1 SQVTM, CDR2 ANQGSEA. The germline V and J ends were trimmed by 6 bases and 0 bases, with 8 bases remaining between them. The CDR3, as DNA: TGCAGCGTCACTAGGGACCAAGAGACCCAGTACTTC. It translates to CSVTRDQETQYF.

This chain uses TRBV4-1 with TRBJ2-7; D is ambiguous. This CDR3 region has 15 residues. V was clipped by 0 bases and J by 5 bases, with 14 bases between them. Germline V gene data show CDR1 as MGHRA and CDR2 as YSYEKL. The CDR3 DNA follows: TGCGCCAGCAGCCAAGATCGGCGGTCAAGCAACGAGCAGTACTTC. This encodes CASSQDRRSSNEQYF.

This clonotype was found many times. The CDR3 DNA reads as TGCAGTGCTAAGTTTCTAGGGCCAGACTACGAGCAGTACTTC. Its protein product is CSAKFLGPDYEQYF. The chain recombines TRBV20-1 with TRBJ2-7; no firm D call. CDR3 size: 14 residues. Trimming stripped 4 bases from V and 3 bases from J, with 16 bases between. Germline-derived CDR1 and CDR2 are DFQATT and SNEGSKA (reference sequence).

The gene calls are TRBV7-9 and TRBJ1-2; perhaps TRBD1 as D (5 bases). V was shortened by 0 bases and J by 8 bases, with 16 bases between the two germline ends. CDR1 and CDR2 (germline): SEHNR, FQNEAQ (reference sequence). CDR3 length: 15 residues. The CDR3: CASSLAPPGGVGYTF. CDR3 nucleotide sequence: TGTGCCAGCAGCTTAGCTCCTCCGGGAGGGGTCGGCTACACCTTC.

This clonotype occurred many times. The chain carries TRBV19 and TRBJ1-5; D remains ambiguous. Trimming pared 7 bases from V and 7 bases from J, leaving 2 bases between. From germline, CDR1 is LNHDA and CDR2 SQIVND (reference sequence). The CDR3 is made up of 9 amino acids. CDR3 sequence: CASIQPQHF. The DNA for the CDR3 is TGTGCCAGTATACAGCCCCAGCATTTT.

J is TRBJ2-1 and V is TRBV7-9; 7 bases are a match to TRBD2. The trim removed 5 bases at V and 8 bases at J, leaving 3 bases unmatched. The CDR3 length is 12 residues. Looked up from germline, CDR1 is SEHNR and CDR2 is FQNEAQ (reference sequence). Written as DNA, the CDR3 is TGTGCCAGCAGCCCGGGGGGAGATGAGCAGTTCTTC. This codes for CASSPGGDEQFF.